This T cell receptor (beta chain) was captured by sequencing in a study of post-analysis software for immune sequencing data. Whole-study context: As for disease course, relapsing-remitting, secondary progressive and progressive-relapsing multiple sclerosis were all included.

The germline V gene has CDR1 MGHRA and CDR2 YSYEKL. The CDR3 spans 19 residues. J was trimmed by 0 bases and V by 8 bases; bases with no gene match: 16. Findings and caveats of the study: Under the F measure, samples that were prepared in one batch clustered strongly together. People with multiple sclerosis had a significantly lower normalized Chao1 diversity than controls did. Roughly 5 TRBV segments (TRBV5-6, TRBV5-1 and TRBV20-1 among them) occurred more frequently in patients than in controls.

The TCR beta cDNA libraries contained unique molecular identifiers. Roughly 500,000 cDNA molecules were recovered from an input of about 0.95 to 11 million T cells. TCRdb fed the PCR reads into MiXCR, producing one record per CDR3 protein. This sample has 150,000 to 200,000 distinct CDR3 sequences, with around 28% found just once. A remark on this clonotype: The antigen remains undetermined.

V is TRBV4-1 and J is TRBJ1-1; 12 positions agree with TRBD1. This TCR came from a girl aged 10 to 17 with multiple sclerosis. The sample taken for sequencing was blood. The CDR3 loop reads CASGPRVGTGGTLNTEAFF. CDR3 sequence (DNA): TGCGCCAGCGGGCCCAGAGTCGGGACAGGGGGCACCTTGAACACTGAAGCTTTCTTT.